These T cell receptor beta chains were read from a single sample in a study of post-analysis software for immune sequencing data. TCRdb reprocessed the PCR reads via MiXCR and lists one record per CDR3 protein. This table has roughly 800,000 distinct CDR3 sequences, under 60% appearing once. The sample was blood. The receptor source for this set is a girl aged 10 to 17 with multiple sclerosis. Each CDR3 is given with its conserved first and last residue. D genes are given only for firm matches. Clone size, where shown, is once, few, many, or a class for clones that have expanded.

CSARVTSATQQYF	TGCAGTGCTAGAGTGACTAGCGCTACGCAGCAGTACTTC	TRBD2	13	TRBV20-1	few	TRBJ2-7
CSARALRVADYNEQFF	TGCAGTGCTAGAGCCCTGAGGGTAGCGGACTACAATGAGCAGTTCTTC	.	16	TRBV20-1	few	TRBJ2-1
CASGVGQTYGYTF	TGTGCCAGCGGGGTGGGGCAAACTTATGGCTACACCTTC	.	13	TRBV12-3/TRBV12-4	.	TRBJ1-2
CSARGDNEQYF	TGCAGTGCTAGAGGGGATAACGAGCAGTACTTC	.	11	TRBV20-1	.	TRBJ2-7
CASSLGTTSGRTDTQYF	TGTGCCAGCAGCTTGGGTACTACTAGCGGGAGAACAGATACGCAGTATTTT	TRBD2	17	TRBV7-9	.	TRBJ2-3
CASSYWVFESKKAGQDTQYF	TGTGCCAGCAGTTACTGGGTCTTTGAAAGCAAGAAAGCGGGCCAAGATACCCAGTACTTC	.	20	TRBV6-7	few	TRBJ2-5
CASSLGLAGGGAYEQYF	TGTGCCAGCAGCCTCGGACTAGCGGGAGGGGGGGCCTACGAGCAGTACTTC	TRBD2	17	TRBV5-6	.	TRBJ2-7
CSATGLGGADTQYF	TGCAGTGCTACAGGACTAGGGGGGGCAGATACGCAGTATTTT	.	14	TRBV20-1	few	TRBJ2-3
CASSLRGQVRPNEQFF	TGCGCCAGCAGCTTGCGGGGACAGGTTCGGCCCAATGAGCAGTTCTTC	TRBD1	16	TRBV5-1	.	TRBJ2-1
CASSVTGTDNNEKLFF	TGTGCCAGCAGCGTCACCGGGACGGATAATAATGAAAAACTGTTTTTT	.	16	TRBV7-9	once	TRBJ1-4